Reported below is one T cell receptor beta chain. What it binds is unknown. An equimolar mix of two oligonucleotides served as the beta constant-region primer for TRBC1 and TRBC2. Nested alpha and beta constant-region primers with the SP2 primer drove four PCR rounds on ligated cDNA. TCRdb passed the UMI-ligation and nested PCR reads through MiXCR, listing each CDR3 protein once. The profile shows some 83,000 distinct CDR3 sequences, about 8.2% of them singletons. With 3 bases removed from V and 3 bases from J, the gap between germline ends came to 11 bases. CDR3 length: 14 amino acids. The data were taken from a study of naive and memory T cell subsets. Study results and caveats: The power law exponent of TCR abundance differed between naive and memory cells.

The V and J genes are TRBV12-3 or TRBV12-4 and TRBJ1-1; no firm D call. The clonotype was recovered from a human donor in good health. Material for sequencing was naive CD8+ T cells from blood. CDR3 sequence reads: CASSFRFPDTEAFF. The CDR3 DNA sequence: TGTGCCAGCAGTTTTCGGTTCCCCGACACTGAAGCTTTCTTT.